Listed here are 13 T cell receptor beta chains from one sample, sequenced in a study of memory CD4+ T cells and cytomegalovirus serostatus. Sequencing was performed with immunoSEQ multiplex PCR; in TCRdb, only in-frame clones are kept and a portion is missing. The sample contains about 57,000 clones, around 85% of which appear only once. Single viable CD3+CD4+CD8-CD45RO+ cells were sorted as the memory CD4+ T cells. Sequencing input: memory CD4+ T cells from blood. The receptors derive from an adult in good health and CMV-seronegative.

The J gene is TRBJ1-2, the V gene TRBV5-8, with D possibly being TRBD1 (6 bases). CDR1 is SGHTS and CDR2 is YDEGEE in the germline V gene. Trimming left V 4 bases short and J 8 bases short, with 15 bases between. The CDR3 sequence is 13 residues long. CDR3: CASSTPQGYGYTF. Written as DNA, the CDR3 is TGTGCCAGCAGCACACCACAGGGATACGGCTACACCTTC. The entire variable domain, with the rest obtained from reference TRBV5-8 and TRBJ1-2, is as follows: EAGVTQSPTHLIKTRGQQATLRCSPISGHTSVYWYQQALGLGLQFLLWYDEGEERNRGNFPPRFSGRQFPNYSSELNVNALELEDSALYLCASSTPQGYGYTFGSGTRLTVV.

The chain has TRBV14 and TRBJ1-1, with a tentative D call TRBD1 (5 bases). Trimming cost V 4 bases and J 4 bases, with 13 bases left between them. Germline assignment: CDR1 SGHDN and CDR2 FVKESK. The CDR3 sequence is 14 residues long. CDR3: CASSPQASGTEAFF. The CDR3 DNA reads as TGTGCCAGCAGCCCACAGGCCTCGGGCACTGAAGCTTTCTTT. The full variable domain, its missing parts supplied by reference TRBV14 and TRBJ1-1, is EAGVTQFPSHSVIEKGQTVTLRCDPISGHDNLYWYRRVMGKEIKFLLHFVKESKQDESGMPNNRFLAERTGGTYSTLKVQPAELEDSGVYFCASSPQASGTEAFFGQGTRLTVV.

V gene TRBV29-1 combines with J gene TRBJ1-6; D gene unclear. Trimming cost V 8 bases and J 4 bases, with 12 bases left between them. The V gene's germline CDR1 is SQVTM and CDR2 ANQGSEA. This CDR3 spans 13 amino acids. CDR3 protein: CSNRDSYNSPLHF. The CDR3 bases are TGCAGCAACCGGGATTCATATAATTCACCCCTCCACTTT.

V usage is TRBV6-5 and J usage is TRBJ1-2; no firm D call. Germline V gene lookup returns CDR1 MNHEY and CDR2 SVGAGI. The CDR3 is made up of 14 amino acids. V was cut by 4 bases and J by 4 bases, with 13 bases left in between. The CDR3, as DNA: TGTGCCAGCAGTTCCCCGTTGAGCTCCTATGGCTACACCTTC. This gives the protein CASSSPLSSYGYTF.

The V and J genes are TRBV6-5 and TRBJ1-2; TRBD1 matches 11 bases. CDR1 and CDR2 (germline): MNHEY, SVGAGI. This CDR3 spans 14 amino acids. With 6 bases clipped from V and 7 bases from J, the junction kept 7 bases outside the gene matches. CDR3: CASSQGQGVSGYTF. The CDR3 DNA reads TGTGCCAGCAGCCAGGGACAGGGGGTGAGTGGCTACACCTTC.

The chain is built from TRBV15 and TRBJ1-1; D unclear. Germline CDR1 reads LNHNV; CDR2 reads YYDKDF (reference sequence). Trimming left V 4 bases short and J 1 base short, with 7 bases between. The CDR3 consists of 13 residues. The CDR3 DNA reads as TGTGCCACCAGCATAGGTGCGAACACTGAAGCTTTCTTT. This codes for CATSIGANTEAFF. Together with reference TRBV15 and TRBJ1-1, the CDR3 gives the full variable domain: DAMVIQNPRYQVTQFGKPVTLSCSQTLNHNVMYWYQQKSSQAPKLLFHYYDKDFNNEADTPDNFQSRRPNTSFCFLDIRSPGLGDTAMYLCATSIGANTEAFFGQGTRLTVV.

This clone was counted between two and nine times. The rearrangement joins TRBV10-2 to TRBJ1-2, with unresolved D. Germline values: CDR1 WSHSY, CDR2 SAAADI. The CDR3 is made up of 13 amino acids. With 2 bases removed from V and 2 bases from J, the gap between germline ends came to 6 bases. CDR3 DNA: TGCGCCAGCAGTGAGAGGGTCAACTATGGCTACACCTTC. Its translation is CASSERVNYGYTF.

J is TRBJ1-1 and V is TRBV7-9, with 7 nucleotides matching TRBD1. There are 14 residues in the CDR3. In germline, CDR1 is SEHNR, CDR2 FQNEAQ (reference sequence). Losses at the gene ends were 5 bases for V and 9 bases for J; bases not matched to a gene: 12. CDR3 protein: CASSVLGQRRKAFF. CDR3 DNA: TGTGCCAGCAGCGTGCTGGGACAGCGTAGAAAAGCTTTCTTT.

In nucleotides, the CDR3 is TGTGCCAGCAGCTTTGCCCTAGGCGCCTACAATGAGCAGTTCTTC. This translates into CASSFALGAYNEQFF. The chain combines TRBV7-2 with TRBJ2-1; D is unclear. There are 15 residues in the CDR3. The germline gives CDR1 SGHTA, CDR2 FQGNSA. V shed 3 bases and J shed 2 bases, with 11 bases lying between them.

This chain links TRBV11-2 with TRBJ2-1; D tentatively reads TRBD1 or TRBD2 (5 bases each). Trimming pared 5 bases from V and 13 bases from J, leaving 12 bases between. Germline assignment: CDR1 SGHAT and CDR2 FQNNGV. The CDR3 contains 11 residues. CDR3 sequence (DNA): TGTGCCAGCAGCATTGCCAGGGACCAGTTCTTC. This translates into CASSIARDQFF.

V and J are TRBV5-1 and TRBJ2-3; no firm D call. Germline loops: CDR1 SGHRS, CDR2 YFSETQ. Trimming took off 2 bases at V and 0 bases at J, with 10 bases between the two ends. The CDR3 is made up of 15 amino acids. Here the CDR3 reads CASSFLSTSTDTQYF. CDR3 nucleotides: TGCGCCAGCAGCTTCCTATCAACTAGCACAGATACGCAGTATTTT. The whole variable domain, filled in from reference TRBV5-1 and TRBJ2-3, reads KAGVTQTPRYLIKTRGQQVTLSCSPISGHRSVSWYQQTPGQGLQFLFEYFSETQRNKGNFPGRFSGRQFSNSRSEMNVSTLELGDSALYLCASSFLSTSTDTQYFGPGTRLTVL.

The chain joins TRBV18 to TRBJ1-1, with a weak D call TRBD1 (5 bases). The CDR3 length is 14 residues. From germline, CDR1 is KGHSH and CDR2 LQKENI. The V gene lost 2 bases and the J gene lost 3 bases, with 10 bases spanning the gap. CDR3 residues: CASSPGLGDTEAFF. In DNA form, the CDR3 reads TGTGCCAGCTCACCAGGCCTGGGGGACACTGAAGCTTTCTTT.

The chain uses TRBV6-5 and TRBJ1-2; TRBD1 might be the D (5 bases). The CDR3 is 15 residues long. V lost 7 bases and J lost 0, with 15 bases in between. CDR1 is MNHEY, CDR2 SVGAGI, per germline. The CDR3 DNA is TGTGCCAGCATGCGGGGCCGACAAGCTAACTATGGCTACACCTTC. It is translated as CASMRGRQANYGYTF.